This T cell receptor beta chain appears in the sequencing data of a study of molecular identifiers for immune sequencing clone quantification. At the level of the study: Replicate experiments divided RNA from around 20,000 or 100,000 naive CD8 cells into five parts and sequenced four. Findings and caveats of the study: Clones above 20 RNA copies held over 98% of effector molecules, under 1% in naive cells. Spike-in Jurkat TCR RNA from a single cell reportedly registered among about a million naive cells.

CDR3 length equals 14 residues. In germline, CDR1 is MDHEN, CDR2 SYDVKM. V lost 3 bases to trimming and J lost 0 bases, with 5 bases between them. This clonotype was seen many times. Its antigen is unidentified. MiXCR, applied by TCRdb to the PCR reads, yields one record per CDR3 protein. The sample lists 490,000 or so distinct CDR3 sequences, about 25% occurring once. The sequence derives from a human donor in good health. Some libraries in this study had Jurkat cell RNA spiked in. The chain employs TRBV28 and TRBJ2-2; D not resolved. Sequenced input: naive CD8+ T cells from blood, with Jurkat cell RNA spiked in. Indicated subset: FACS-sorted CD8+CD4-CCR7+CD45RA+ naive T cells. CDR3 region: CASSFIANTGELFF. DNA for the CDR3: TGTGCCAGCAGTTTCATAGCGAACACCGGGGAGCTGTTTTTT.